This T cell receptor (beta chain) was captured by sequencing in a study of T cells after posttransplantation cyclophosphamide. General study findings and limits: Blood and skin or GI T cell repertoires showed limited TRB overlap.

Trimming removed 4 bases from V and 2 bases from J, with 9 bases in between. The CDR3 consists of 15 residues. Germline V lookup: CDR1 KGHSH, CDR2 LQKENI. Only in-frame clones appear in the TCRdb table, and some are missing; sequencing was by immunoSEQ multiplex PCR. The sample contains 15,000 to 20,000 clones, roughly 83% of which appear only once. To note about this clone: Antigen: not known.

The chain couples TRBV18 to TRBJ1-6, with a tentative D call TRBD1 (6 bases). The origin of this receptor is a man aged 25-40 years in good health and a related stem cell transplant donor. Material: memory CD4+ T cells sorted from blood. CDR3 in amino acids: CASSLTGPYNSPLHF. CDR3 nucleotides: TGTGCCAGCTCACTAACAGGGCCCTATAATTCACCCCTCCACTTT.